This T cell receptor (beta chain) derives from a study of cytomegalovirus exposure and HLA in healthy donors. The CDR3 is made up of 13 amino acids. V was shortened by 5 bases and J by 6 bases, with 11 bases between the two germline ends. The germline V gene has CDR1 MNHEY and CDR2 SMNVEV (reference sequence). The primer mix had 60 Vbeta and 13 Jbeta primers. TCRdb's table, derived via immunoSEQ multiplex PCR, lists solely in-frame clones and lacks some. The sample shows 70,000 to 90,000 clones, more than 70% of them seen only once. The gene calls are TRBV27 and TRBJ2-1; D remains ambiguous. The specimen was PBMCs. The clonotype comes from a man aged 55 to 70 in good health and CMV-seronegative. The CDR3 reads CASSNGFGNEQFF. The DNA of the CDR3 is TGTGCCAGCAGTAACGGTTTTGGCAATGAGCAGTTCTTC.